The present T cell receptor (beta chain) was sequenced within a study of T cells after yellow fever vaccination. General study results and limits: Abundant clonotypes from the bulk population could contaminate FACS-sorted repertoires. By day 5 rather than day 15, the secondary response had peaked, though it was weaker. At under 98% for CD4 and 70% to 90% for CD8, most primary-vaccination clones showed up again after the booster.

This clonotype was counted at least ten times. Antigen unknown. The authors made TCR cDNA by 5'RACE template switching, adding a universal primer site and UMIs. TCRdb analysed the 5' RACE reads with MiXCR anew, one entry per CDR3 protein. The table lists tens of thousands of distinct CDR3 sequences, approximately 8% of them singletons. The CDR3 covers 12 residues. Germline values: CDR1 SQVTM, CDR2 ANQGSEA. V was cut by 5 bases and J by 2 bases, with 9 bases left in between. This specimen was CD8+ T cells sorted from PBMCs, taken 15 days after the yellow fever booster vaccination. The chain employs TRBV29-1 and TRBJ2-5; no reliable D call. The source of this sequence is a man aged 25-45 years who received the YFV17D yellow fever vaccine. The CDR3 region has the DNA TGCAGCGTTCCCAGTTCACAAGAGACCCAGTACTTC. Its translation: CSVPSSQETQYF.